This is a list of T cell receptor beta chains from one sample in a study of T cell responses to AZD1222 COVID-19 vaccine. Here immunoSEQ multiplex PCR was the method, and the copy in TCRdb shows in-frame clones only, minus some. The sample records 100,000 to 150,000 clones, 90% being singletons. Sequences were derived from peripheral blood, sampled on day 0 of AZD1222 vaccination. These receptors all come from an adult in good health. Both conserved end residues are part of each CDR3. D genes are given only for firm matches. The listing skips clone size in some rows; elsewhere it reads once, few, many or a size class.

J: TRBJ1-5
length: 15
V: TRBV28
D: .
size: .
CDR3: CASSPSAGVTQPQHF
DNA: TGTGCCAGCAGCCCCTCGGCGGGGGTGACTCAGCCCCAGCATTTT

J: TRBJ2-2
length: 14
V: TRBV6-5
D: TRBD1
size: .
CDR3: CASSFSQGAGELFF
DNA: TGTGCCAGCAGTTTTTCTCAGGGGGCCGGGGAGCTGTTTTTT

J: TRBJ2-5
length: 13
V: TRBV9
D: .
size: .
CDR3: CASSVEDRETQYF
DNA: TGTGCCAGCAGCGTAGAGGATCGAGAGACCCAGTACTTC

J: TRBJ2-7
length: 15
V: TRBV18
D: .
size: .
CDR3: CASSPGSGRSYEQYF
DNA: TGTGCCAGCTCACCGGGATCGGGACGGTCCTACGAGCAGTACTTC

J: TRBJ2-3
length: 16
V: TRBV28
D: .
size: .
CDR3: CASSLVPGGEADTQYF
DNA: TGTGCCAGCAGTTTGGTTCCGGGCGGGGAGGCCGATACGCAGTATTTT

J: TRBJ1-5
length: 15
V: TRBV12-1
D: .
size: .
CDR3: CASSQYRVLNQPQHF
DNA: TGTGCCAGCAGCCAGTATCGGGTGCTCAATCAGCCCCAGCATTTT

J: TRBJ1-6
length: 14
V: TRBV18
D: .
size: .
CDR3: CASSPQGYDSPLHF
DNA: TGTGCCAGCTCACCACAGGGATATGATTCACCCCTCCACTTT

J: TRBJ1-6
length: 14
V: TRBV11-2
D: .
size: .
CDR3: CASSLEPSLPPLHF
DNA: TGTGCCAGCAGCTTAGAGCCCTCTCTACCACCCCTCCACTTT

J: TRBJ2-3
length: 14
V: TRBV30
D: .
size: .
CDR3: CAWSVPTLTDTQYF
DNA: TGTGCCTGGAGTGTACCGACACTGACAGATACGCAGTATTTT

J: TRBJ2-3
length: 12
V: TRBV10-1
D: .
size: few
CDR3: CASSDRADTQYF
DNA: TGCGCCAGCAGTGACCGGGCAGATACGCAGTATTTT

J: TRBJ1-4
length: 13
V: TRBV7-2
D: .
size: once
CDR3: CAVQTATNEKLFF
DNA: TGTGCCGTTCAGACCGCAACTAATGAAAAACTGTTTTTT

J: TRBJ2-7
length: 14
V: TRBV10-2
D: TRBD2
size: .
CDR3: CATTNSGGAGEQYF
DNA: TGCGCCACCACGAATAGCGGGGGGGCTGGCGAGCAGTACTTC

J: TRBJ1-2
length: 13
V: TRBV10-3
D: TRBD1
size: .
CDR3: CAISLGQMYGYTF
DNA: TGTGCCATCAGCTTGGGACAGATGTATGGCTACACCTTC

J: TRBJ2-5
length: 13
V: TRBV6-5
D: TRBD2
size: .
CDR3: CASGRSGGETQYF
DNA: TGTGCCAGCGGAAGGAGCGGGGGGGAGACCCAGTACTTC

J: TRBJ2-1
length: 20
V: TRBV12-1
D: .
size: .
CDR3: CAITTQKLAGVLSSYNEQFF
DNA: TGTGCCATCACGACGCAGAAACTAGCGGGGGTGCTGAGCTCCTACAATGAGCAGTTCTTC

J: TRBJ1-2
length: 16
V: TRBV5-1
D: TRBD1
size: .
CDR3: CASSLGGQGAFYGYTF
DNA: TGCGCCAGCAGCTTGGGTGGACAGGGGGCCTTTTATGGCTACACCTTC

J: TRBJ2-1
length: 15
V: TRBV5-1
D: .
size: .
CDR3: CASSQQGFSYNEQFF
DNA: TGCGCCAGCAGCCAACAGGGTTTTTCCTACAATGAGCAGTTCTTC

J: TRBJ1-2
length: 13
V: TRBV28
D: .
size: .
CDR3: CASSLRGNYGYTF
DNA: TGTGCCAGCAGTTTAAGGGGGAACTATGGCTACACCTTC

J: TRBJ1-6
length: 16
V: TRBV3-1/TRBV3-2
D: .
size: .
CDR3: CASSSDSSSYNSPLHF
DNA: TGTGCCAGCAGCTCTGACTCCAGCTCCTATAATTCACCCCTCCACTTT

J: TRBJ1-3
length: 15
V: TRBV4-1
D: .
size: .
CDR3: CASNRVGGIGNTIYF
DNA: TGCGCCAGCAACCGAGTGGGGGGCATTGGAAACACCATATATTTT

J: TRBJ1-1
length: 14
V: TRBV7-9
D: TRBD1
size: .
CDR3: CASISDRGNTEAFF
DNA: TGTGCCAGCATCTCAGACAGGGGTAACACTGAAGCTTTCTTT

J: TRBJ1-1
length: 13
V: TRBV10-2
D: .
size: .
CDR3: CASREGGRSEAFF
DNA: TGCGCCAGCCGGGAGGGGGGGAGGTCTGAAGCTTTCTTT

J: TRBJ1-5
length: 13
V: TRBV24-1
D: .
size: .
CDR3: CATSGQVNQPQHF
DNA: TGTGCCACCAGTGGACAGGTCAATCAGCCCCAGCATTTT

J: TRBJ2-1
length: 13
V: TRBV7-3
D: .
size: .
CDR3: CASSAAQSNEQFF
DNA: TGTGCCAGCAGCGCCGCTCAGAGCAATGAGCAGTTCTTC

J: TRBJ2-7
length: 16
V: TRBV28
D: .
size: .
CDR3: CASSLSRRDINYEQYF
DNA: TGTGCCAGCAGTTTATCCCGGAGGGACATTAACTACGAGCAGTACTTC

J: TRBJ1-4
length: 14
V: TRBV6-6
D: .
size: .
CDR3: CASRRSSGNEKLFF
DNA: TGTGCCAGCAGGAGATCGAGCGGAAATGAAAAACTGTTTTTT

J: TRBJ1-1
length: 12
V: TRBV12-3/TRBV12-4
D: .
size: .
CDR3: CASMAPISEAFF
DNA: TGTGCCAGCATGGCGCCTATCTCTGAAGCTTTCTTT

J: TRBJ2-7
length: 15
V: TRBV30
D: TRBD1
size: .
CDR3: CAWREPGQGKGEQYF
DNA: TGTGCCTGGAGGGAGCCGGGACAGGGCAAAGGCGAGCAGTACTTC

J: TRBJ1-1
length: 14
V: TRBV27
D: .
size: .
CDR3: CASSFGRLNTEAFF
DNA: TGTGCCAGCAGTTTTGGGAGACTGAACACTGAAGCTTTCTTT

J: TRBJ2-5
length: 16
V: TRBV27
D: .
size: .
CDR3: CASSLNAENRQETQYF
DNA: TGTGCCAGCAGTTTGAACGCAGAAAATAGGCAAGAGACCCAGTACTTC

J: TRBJ2-7
length: 10
V: TRBV28
D: .
size: .
CDR3: CASSLPGKYF
DNA: TGTGCCAGCAGTTTACCAGGAAAGTACTTC

J: TRBJ2-3
length: 17
V: TRBV28
D: TRBD2
size: .
CDR3: CASSYTSGESSTDTQYF
DNA: TGTGCCAGCAGTTATACTAGCGGGGAATCTAGCACAGATACGCAGTATTTT

J: TRBJ2-1
length: 14
V: TRBV28
D: TRBD1
size: once
CDR3: CASSLGDRYNEQFF
DNA: TGTGCCAGCAGTTTGGGGGACAGGTACAATGAGCAGTTCTTC

J: TRBJ1-5
length: 14
V: TRBV19
D: .
size: .
CDR3: CASSHQDLNQPQHF
DNA: TGTGCCAGTAGCCACCAGGACCTCAATCAGCCCCAGCATTTT

J: TRBJ2-1
length: 19
V: TRBV7-9
D: .
size: .
CDR3: CASSSDRPADGSSYNEQFF
DNA: TGTGCCAGCAGCTCGGACAGGCCCGCAGACGGGAGCTCCTACAATGAGCAGTTCTTC

J: TRBJ2-7
length: 15
V: TRBV19
D: .
size: .
CDR3: CASSIEGGVPYEQYF
DNA: TGTGCCAGTAGTATCGAAGGGGGTGTTCCGTACGAGCAGTACTTC

J: TRBJ1-2
length: 15
V: TRBV4-1
D: .
size: .
CDR3: CASSQRTVGEGGYTF
DNA: TGCGCCAGCAGCCAAAGGACGGTGGGCGAGGGAGGCTACACCTTC

J: TRBJ1-5
length: 15
V: TRBV15
D: .
size: .
CDR3: CATSQPWVGNQPQHF
DNA: TGTGCCACCTCCCAACCTTGGGTAGGGAATCAGCCCCAGCATTTT

J: TRBJ1-4
length: 14
V: TRBV6-5
D: TRBD1
size: .
CDR3: CASRGGASNEKLFF
DNA: TGTGCCAGCAGAGGGGGCGCGTCTAATGAAAAACTGTTTTTT

J: TRBJ2-6
length: 18
V: TRBV28
D: .
size: .
CDR3: CASTTWTVRHSGANVLTF
DNA: TGTGCCAGCACCACATGGACAGTAAGACACTCTGGGGCCAACGTCCTGACTTTC